This TCR beta chain was observed in a study of blood T cell repertoires in COVID-19. This table comes from immunoSEQ multiplex PCR, and its TCRdb copy is limited to in-frame clones, with some not included. The sample has approximately 220,000 clones; around 87% are singletons. The receptor was isolated from a man aged 60 to 69 with acute or convalescent COVID-19. Input material: peripheral blood.

The CDR3 loop reads CASGQGWVFGGTYEQYF. The CDR3 DNA is TGTGCCAGCGGACAGGGTTGGGTATTTGGGGGGACCTACGAGCAGTACTTC. V gene TRBV27 combines with J gene TRBJ2-7; 8 bases align to TRBD1. The V gene end was trimmed by 8 bases and the J gene end by 2 bases; junction bases not matched to a gene: 17. CDR1 is MNHEY, CDR2 SMNVEV, per germline (reference sequence). This CDR3 has 17 amino acids.